Only a few counts were recorded for the clone carrying this TCR beta chain. Antigen: not known. Investigators spread the genomic DNA of each subset evenly over several immunoSEQ plates. Clones were sequenced by immunoSEQ multiplex PCR, and TCRdb holds only the in-frame ones, with some missing. Altogether more than 550,000 clones are present, around 90% being singletons, with the ten largest covering 34%. This sample was included in a study of shared clonotypes between healthy human individuals. Whole-study findings and limits: What limited the represented genetic and exposure-history diversity was the small number of donors. Estimated richness was generally greater in naive than memory subsets. When naive CD4 clonotypes were compared across a handful of donors, approximately 5% were shared.

The CDR3 consists of 11 residues. V gave up 5 bases and J gave up 2 bases, with 3 bases separating them. Germline values: CDR1 SNHLY, CDR2 FYNNEI. The TCR originated in a man between 18 and 35 years old in good health. Some clones in this sample may be carry-over from other donors' samples. Specimen: memory CD8+ T cells from PBMCs. The subset was: CD45RO+ cells pooled with CCR7-negative TemRA cells. V and J are TRBV2 and TRBJ1-2; D is undetermined. CDR3 amino acids: CASSSNYGYTF. The CDR3 bases are TGTGCCAGCAGTTCAAACTATGGCTACACCTTC.